What follows describes a single T cell receptor (beta chain). The data were obtained in a study of T cell changes during pregnancy in multiple sclerosis. Assay: immunoSEQ multiplex PCR; the TCRdb copy retains only in-frame clones and omits some. Here the sample spans approximately 100,000 clones, approximately 94% being singletons. Trimming stripped 0 bases from V and 4 bases from J, with 9 bases between. Germline V gene data show CDR1 as MNHEY and CDR2 as SVGAGI. The CDR3 extends over 14 amino acids. Here the sequenced sample was peripheral blood, taken before pregnancy. This sequence originates from a female donor with multiple sclerosis, enrolled in a pregnancy study. This sequence joins TRBV6-5 and TRBJ1-1; D perhaps matches TRBD1 (6 bases). CDR3 sequence reads: CASSYSAGATEAFF. DNA for the CDR3: TGTGCCAGCAGTTACTCGGCAGGGGCCACTGAAGCTTTCTTT.